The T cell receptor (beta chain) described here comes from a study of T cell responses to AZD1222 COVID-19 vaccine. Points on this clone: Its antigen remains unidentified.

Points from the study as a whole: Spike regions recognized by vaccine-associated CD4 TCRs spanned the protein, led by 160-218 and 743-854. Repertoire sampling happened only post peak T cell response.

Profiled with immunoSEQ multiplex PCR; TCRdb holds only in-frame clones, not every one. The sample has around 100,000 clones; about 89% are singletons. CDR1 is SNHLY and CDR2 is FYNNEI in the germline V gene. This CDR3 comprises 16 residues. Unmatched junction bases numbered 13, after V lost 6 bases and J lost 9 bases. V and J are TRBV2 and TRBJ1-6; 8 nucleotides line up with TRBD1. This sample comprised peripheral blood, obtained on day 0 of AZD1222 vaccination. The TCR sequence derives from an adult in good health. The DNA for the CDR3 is TGTGCCAGCAGGGGGACAGGTTCGACCGGGGGTTCACCCCTCCACTTT. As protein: CASRGTGSTGGSPLHF.